Each of the 20 T cell receptor beta chains below was sequenced from the same sample in a study of blood T cell repertoires in COVID-19. The method was immunoSEQ multiplex PCR; TCRdb's version includes in-frame clones alone and lacks a portion of them. The table has hundreds of thousands of clones, about nine tenths seen once. Specimen: peripheral blood. These receptors all come from a woman in her twenties or thirties who had recovered from COVID-19.

This clone was picked up a small number of times. The V call is TRBV5-1, the J call TRBJ2-2, with 9 bases aligning to TRBD2. CDR3 size: 15 residues. V shed 7 bases and J 0 bases; nucleotides not matched to a gene: 4. CDR1 and CDR2 (germline): SGHRS, YFSETQ. The CDR3 DNA sequence: TGCGCCAGCCGCCTAGCGGGGACGAACACCGGGGAGCTGTTTTTT. Its protein product is CASRLAGTNTGELFF.

Ten or more counts support this clone. V and J are TRBV4-2 and TRBJ2-3, with 10 bases identical to TRBD2. CDR1 is LGHNA, CDR2 YNFKEQ, per germline. V shed 0 bases and J 4 bases; nucleotides not matched to a gene: 1. The CDR3 runs to 15 residues. The CDR3 sequence is CASSQEAGGPDTQYF. CDR3 nucleotide sequence: TGTGCCAGCAGCCAAGAAGCGGGGGGGCCAGATACGCAGTATTTT.

This chain connects TRBV5-1 to TRBJ2-3, with TRBD1 identical over 7 bases. Germline V gene lookup returns CDR1 SGHRS and CDR2 YFSETQ. J was trimmed by 6 bases and V by 0 bases; bases with no gene match: 7. The CDR3 is 15 residues long. The CDR3 here is CASSLGQGSRDTQYF. The CDR3, as DNA: TGCGCCAGCAGCTTGGGACAGGGCAGTCGGGATACGCAGTATTTT.

This chain connects TRBV7-9 to TRBJ1-5; 7 nucleotides match TRBD1. The CDR3 consists of 15 residues. J gave up 7 bases and V 5 bases, and 11 bases lay outside the gene matches. Germline CDR1 and CDR2: SEHNR and FQNEAQ (reference sequence). Here the CDR3 reads CASSPGTEILQPQHF. CDR3 in DNA: TGTGCCAGCAGCCCCGGGACAGAGATTCTCCAGCCCCAGCATTTT.

The chain has TRBV29-1 and TRBJ1-2; TRBD1 might be the D (6 bases). Deletions cut 3 bases from V and 2 bases from J, with 13 bases between. The germline gives CDR1 SQVTM, CDR2 ANQGSEA. The CDR3 totals 14 residues. CDR3 sequence: CSVDQYRANYGYTF. The CDR3 DNA reads TGCAGCGTTGACCAGTACAGGGCAAACTATGGCTACACCTTC. Full variable domain (remainder filled in from reference TRBV29-1 and TRBJ1-2): SAVISQKPSRDICQRGTSLTIQCQVDSQVTMMFWYRQQPGQSLTLIATANQGSEATYESGFVIDKFPISRPNLTFSTLTVSNMSPEDSSIYLCSVDQYRANYGYTFGSGTRLTVV.

This clone was detected once. CDR3 amino acids: CASSSEKTANYGYTF. The DNA of the CDR3 is TGTGCCAGCAGCTCGGAAAAGACAGCCAACTATGGCTACACCTTC. The chain joins TRBV13 to TRBJ1-2; D is perhaps TRBD1 (5 bases). Germline lookup yields CDR1 PRHDT and CDR2 FYEKMQ (reference sequence). The CDR3 sequence is 15 residues long. V lost 4 bases and J lost 2, with 14 bases in between.

Comments on this clone: The sample contains more than one DNA sequence encoding this CDR3. The V and J genes are TRBV6-5 and TRBJ2-2; 8 bases are a match to TRBD2. V gave up 2 bases and J gave up 4 bases; unmatched junction bases: 0. The CDR3 runs to 14 residues. In germline, CDR1 is MNHEY, CDR2 SVGAGI. The DNA for the CDR3 is TGTGCCAGCAGTTACCGGGGGGGCACCGGGGAGCTGTTTTTT. It encodes CASSYRGGTGELFF.

This clone was found once. This sequence joins TRBV7-9 and TRBJ2-7, with a weak D call TRBD1 (6 bases). This CDR3 has 15 residues. Trimming took off 0 bases at V and 7 bases at J, with 16 bases between the two ends. Germline loops: CDR1 SEHNR, CDR2 FQNEAQ (reference sequence). DNA of the CDR3: TGTGCCAGCAGCTTAGCCCAAGGACAGTTATCTGAGCAGTACTTC. This encodes CASSLAQGQLSEQYF. Supplemented by reference TRBV7-9 and TRBJ2-7, the full variable domain reads DTGVSQNPRHKITKRGQNVTFRCDPISEHNRLYWYRQTLGQGPEFLTYFQNEAQLEKSRLLSDRFSAERPKGSFSTLEIQRTEQGDSAMYLCASSLAQGQLSEQYFGPGTRLTVT.

The J gene is TRBJ1-5, the V gene TRBV5-4, with D maybe TRBD1 (5 bases). Trimming pared 0 bases from V and 5 bases from J, leaving 12 bases between. The length of the CDR3 is 15 residues. Germline V CDR1 and CDR2: SGHNT, YYREEE (reference sequence). CDR3 sequence (DNA): TGTGCCAGCAGCTTGGTTCCAGGGAATGATCAGCCCCAGCATTTT. Translating it yields CASSLVPGNDQPQHF.

The chain recombines TRBV5-1 with TRBJ2-2; 8 bases map to TRBD1. The germline gives CDR1 SGHRS, CDR2 YFSETQ. The junction had 7 bases not matched to a gene; V was cut back by 5 bases and J by 1 base. This CDR3 contains 16 residues. The CDR3 region is CASSKTGTGNTGELFF. CDR3 coding DNA: TGCGCCAGCAGTAAAACCGGGACAGGGAACACCGGGGAGCTGTTTTTT.

The rearrangement uses TRBV6-6 and TRBJ1-2, with TRBD1 as a possible D gene (6 bases). The CDR3 has 13 residues. V dropped 7 bases and J dropped 3 bases, with 12 bases sitting between them. From germline, CDR1 is MNHNY and CDR2 SVGAGI (reference sequence). The CDR3 DNA reads TGTGCCAGCACCGAACAGGGATACTATGGCTACACCTTC. As protein: CASTEQGYYGYTF.

V and J are TRBV21-1 and TRBJ1-5; no DNA check was done on the table's D call, TRBD1. TRBV21-1 is flagged as a pseudogene. The CDR3 contains 18 residues. For the CDR3, the DNA is TGTGCCAGCAGCAACCAGGACAGGCGCCTTCCGGCCAATCAGCCCCAGCATTTT. Translated, it gives CASSNQDRRLPANQPQHF.

This chain connects TRBV3-1 (or the pseudogene TRBV3-2) to TRBJ1-5; TRBD1 is a possible D gene (5 bases). Trimming took off 1 base at V and 10 bases at J, with 17 bases between the two ends. The CDR3 consists of 15 residues. In germline, CDR1 is LGHDT, CDR2 YNNKEL (reference sequence). The CDR3 reads CASSQGGGLLSPQHF. The CDR3 bases are TGTGCCAGCAGCCAAGGGGGCGGTCTATTATCCCCCCAGCATTTT.

J is TRBJ2-2 and V is TRBV27; no clear D. Trimming pared 3 bases from V and 2 bases from J, leaving 7 bases between. CDR1 is MNHEY, CDR2 SMNVEV, per germline (reference sequence). This CDR3 comprises 14 residues. For the CDR3, the DNA is TGTGCCAGCAGTTTCGCACATAACACCGGGGAGCTGTTTTTT. Translated: CASSFAHNTGELFF.

The CDR3 here is CASSPSPGTWGGYTF. CDR3 bases: TGTGCCAGCAGCCCATCGCCGGGCACGTGGGGCGGCTACACCTTC. This chain connects TRBV5-6 to TRBJ1-2; D is possibly TRBD1 (5 bases). Trimming removed 4 bases from V and 8 bases from J, with 21 bases in between. The CDR3 sequence is 15 residues long. The germline V gene encodes CDR1 SGHDT and CDR2 YYEEEE.

V and J are TRBV5-1 and TRBJ2-6, with 8 bases aligning to TRBD2. The CDR3 contains 16 residues. V trimming: 0 bases; J trimming: 2 bases; junction bases outside the gene matches: 1. Per the germline V gene, CDR1 is SGHRS and CDR2 is YFSETQ. In DNA, the CDR3 is TGCGCCAGCAGCTTGGGGGGACTAGCTGGGGCCAACGTCCTGACTTTC. Its translation is CASSLGGLAGANVLTF.

This rearrangement joins TRBV5-1 to TRBJ2-5; TRBD2 agrees at 8 bases. Germline V lookup: CDR1 SGHRS, CDR2 YFSETQ. V gave up 4 bases and J gave up 5 bases; unmatched junction bases: 7. The CDR3 is 14 residues long. The CDR3 DNA is TGCGCCAGCAGCCCCTTAGCGGGGAGGGAGACCCAGTACTTC. This encodes CASSPLAGRETQYF.

V is TRBV28 and J is TRBJ2-7; 12 bases fit TRBD2. Germline assignment: CDR1 MDHEN and CDR2 SYDVKM. J lost 0 bases, V lost 6 bases, and 6 bases had no gene match. The CDR3 has 16 amino acids. The CDR3 bases are TGTGCCAGCAGCCTCCTAGCGGGGGGGCACTCCTACGAGCAGTACTTC. This codes for CASSLLAGGHSYEQYF.

A note on this clone: The junction departs from germline at one end; a sequencing error may be responsible. J is TRBJ1-3 and V is TRBV12-3 or TRBV12-4; 8 bases line up with TRBD1. The CDR3 sequence is 12 residues long. CDR3 bases: TGTGCCAGCAGTTTACCGGACAGGGCCGTCCTTTTT. It yields the protein CASSLPDRAVLF.

In this sample, this clone turned up a few times. V is TRBV28 and J is TRBJ1-2, with 9 bases that match TRBD1. In germline, CDR1 is MDHEN, CDR2 SYDVKM. The CDR3 loop spans 16 amino acids. V dropped 1 base and J dropped 1; count of bases not matched to a gene: 4. The CDR3 DNA sequence: TGTGCCAGCAGTTTATTTGGGACAGGGAATAACTATGGCTACACCTTC. Translated, it gives CASSLFGTGNNYGYTF.